These 22 T cell receptor beta chains came from one sample sequenced in a study of blood T cell repertoires in COVID-19. Sequenced by immunoSEQ multiplex PCR; TCRdb stores in-frame clones only, minus some. In the table there are 250,000 to 350,000 clones, about nine tenths of which are singletons. The sequencing input was peripheral blood. The receptor source for this set is a woman aged 25-40 years with COVID-19, enrolled during active disease.

This clone showed up just once. This rearrangement joins TRBV10-1 to TRBJ1-4, with D possibly TRBD1 on 6 matching bases. The V gene lost 4 bases and the J gene lost 5 bases, with 11 bases spanning the gap. The CDR3 totals 14 residues. The germline V gene has CDR1 WNHNN and CDR2 SYGVQD (reference sequence). The CDR3 here is CASSADRPNEKLFF. The CDR3 DNA is TGCGCCAGCAGTGCGGACAGACCAAATGAAAAACTGTTTTTT.

CDR3 in amino acids: CSVLLSGSRNEQFF. The CDR3 DNA reads as TGCAGCGTTCTACTTAGCGGGAGTCGGAATGAGCAGTTCTTC. V usage is TRBV29-1 and J usage is TRBJ2-1, with TRBD2 identical over 9 bases. From germline, CDR1 is SQVTM and CDR2 ANQGSEA. After removal of 5 bases from V and 7 bases from J, the junction contained 9 bases not matched to a gene. The CDR3 contains 14 residues.

V usage is TRBV6-5 and J usage is TRBJ2-2; 8 nucleotides align to TRBD1. The CDR3 runs to 15 residues. The trim removed 5 bases at V and 2 bases at J, leaving 4 bases unmatched. Germline assignment: CDR1 MNHEY and CDR2 SVGAGI. CDR3 in DNA: TGTGCCAGCAGTCCGGACAGGGCCAACACCGGGGAGCTGTTTTTT. This codes for CASSPDRANTGELFF.

The V call is TRBV6-2 or TRBV6-3, the J call TRBJ1-5; D gene ambiguous. Trimming pared 2 bases from V and 1 base from J, leaving 12 bases between. This CDR3 region has 16 residues. From germline, CDR1 is MNHEY and CDR2 SVGEGT. Here the CDR3 reads CASSYPGRRSNQPQHF. The CDR3 bases are TGTGCCAGCAGTTACCCGGGAAGGAGAAGCAATCAGCCCCAGCATTTT.

V gene TRBV6-2 or TRBV6-3 combines with J gene TRBJ2-1; 11 nucleotides agree with TRBD2. This CDR3 region has 15 residues. Germline CDR1 is MNHEY and CDR2 is SVGEGT. Losses at the gene ends were 2 bases for V and 8 bases for J; bases not matched to a gene: 5. The CDR3 region has the DNA TGTGCCAGCAGTTACGTGGTAGCGGGAGGGGATGAGCAGTTCTTC. Translated, it gives CASSYVVAGGDEQFF.

This rearrangement joins TRBV30 to TRBJ1-3; D uncertain. The V gene's germline CDR1 is GTSNPN and CDR2 SVGIG (reference sequence). This CDR3 is 12 amino acids long. Trimming took off 5 bases at V and 3 bases at J, with 8 bases between the two ends. CDR3 region: CAWDFHGNTIYF. CDR3 in DNA: TGTGCCTGGGACTTTCATGGAAACACCATATATTTT.

V gene TRBV5-1 combines with J gene TRBJ1-6; the D gene is possibly TRBD1 (5 bases). CDR1 SGHRS and CDR2 YFSETQ come from the germline V gene. The CDR3 consists of 15 residues. The ends were cut back, 2 bases at V and 9 bases at J, with 15 bases in the middle. The CDR3 nucleotides are TGCGCCAGCAGCTTCGGGGGAGGAGCAGCTTCACCCCTCCACTTT. This encodes CASSFGGGAASPLHF. Drawing the rest from reference TRBV5-1 and TRBJ1-6, the complete variable domain is KAGVTQTPRYLIKTRGQQVTLSCSPISGHRSVSWYQQTPGQGLQFLFEYFSETQRNKGNFPGRFSGRQFSNSRSEMNVSTLELGDSALYLCASSFGGGAASPLHFGNGTRLTVT.

The chain employs TRBV30 and TRBJ2-1; 14 nucleotides align to TRBD2. Trimming took 4 bases from V and 8 from J; bases not matched to a gene: 4. The CDR3 totals 14 residues. Per the germline V gene, CDR1 is GTSNPN and CDR2 is SVGIG (reference sequence). Here the CDR3 reads CAWMGGLAGDEQFF. DNA for the CDR3: TGTGCCTGGATGGGGGGACTAGCGGGAGATGAGCAGTTCTTC.

This clone was counted once. J is TRBJ1-2 and V is TRBV10-3; TRBD1 matches 9 bases. CDR1 and CDR2 from the germline V gene are ENHRY and SYGVKD. The CDR3 length is 16 residues. With V trimmed by 4 bases and J by 6 bases, 12 bases remained unmatched. DNA for the CDR3: TGTGCCATCAGTGTGGGGACAGGGTGGGGAGAAGATGGCTACACCTTC. Translating gives CAISVGTGWGEDGYTF.

The J gene is TRBJ2-7, the V gene TRBV28; perhaps TRBD2 as D (5 bases). The CDR3 is 12 residues long. Deletions cut 5 bases from V and 9 bases from J, with 14 bases between. Germline assignment: CDR1 MDHEN and CDR2 SYDVKM. CDR3 bases: TGTGCCAGCAGTCCTCCCGGGGTAGGGCAGTACTTC. Protein: CASSPPGVGQYF.

This clone came up a few times. The chain links TRBV27 to TRBJ1-5; D possibly corresponds to TRBD1 (6 bases). V was cut by 3 bases and J by 7 bases, with 13 bases left in between. From germline, CDR1 is MNHEY and CDR2 SMNVEV (reference sequence). CDR3 size: 14 residues. CDR3 coding DNA: TGTGCCAGCAGTTTCGGGGGGCCCTGGCAGCCCCAGCATTTT. Protein: CASSFGGPWQPQHF.

CDR3 amino acids: CASRVLGTGNTGELFF. DNA of the CDR3: TGTGCCAGTAGAGTCCTCGGGACAGGGAACACCGGGGAGCTGTTTTTT. The J gene is TRBJ2-2, the V gene TRBV19; 8 nucleotides line up with TRBD1. V trimming: 6 bases; J trimming: 1 base; junction bases outside the gene matches: 7. The germline V gene has CDR1 LNHDA and CDR2 SQIVND (reference sequence). The CDR3 length is 16 residues.

The chain is built from TRBV5-4 and TRBJ2-7, with a weak D call TRBD2 (7 bases). The V end was cut by 0 bases, the J end by 6 bases, with 16 bases between. Germline V gene lookup returns CDR1 SGHNT and CDR2 YYREEE (reference sequence). The CDR3 spans 15 residues. In nucleotides, the CDR3 is TGTGCCAGCAGCTTGGCCTTAGGGGGGGCCGGCGAGCAGTACTTC. This gives the protein CASSLALGGAGEQYF. Full variable domain (outside the CDR3, taken from reference TRBV5-4 and TRBJ2-7): ETGVTQSPTHLIKTRGQQVTLRCSSQSGHNTVSWYQQALGQGPQFIFQYYREEENGRGNFPPRFSGLQFPNYSSELNVNALELDDSALYLCASSLALGGAGEQYFGPGTRLTVT.

J is TRBJ2-3 and V is TRBV28, with 8 bases matching TRBD1. Germline V lookup: CDR1 MDHEN, CDR2 SYDVKM. The CDR3 contains 17 residues. Trimming removed 4 bases from V and 1 base from J; junction bases left unmatched: 10. CDR3 nucleotide sequence: TGTGCCAGCAGTTCGCGACAGGGGCGATCTGGCACAGATACGCAGTATTTT. It is translated as CASSSRQGRSGTDTQYF.

This clone was detected a few times. The chain carries TRBV2 and TRBJ2-7; D perhaps matches TRBD2 (6 bases). Trimming removed 2 bases at V and 0 bases at J, with 11 bases between. Germline CDR1 is SNHLY and CDR2 is FYNNEI. CDR3 size: 15 residues. The CDR3 sequence: CASSETGLSSYEQYF. CDR3 bases: TGTGCCAGCAGTGAAACGGGACTCTCCTCCTACGAGCAGTACTTC.

This clone was found a few times. The gene calls are TRBV7-9 and TRBJ2-7; tentatively, D is TRBD2 (5 bases). The germline V gene encodes CDR1 SEHNR and CDR2 FQNEAQ (reference sequence). The CDR3 length is 14 residues. Trimming cost V 4 bases and J 7 bases, with 17 bases left between them. The CDR3 DNA reads TGTGCCAGCAGCTGGCCTGGAGGACCGAATGAGCAGTACTTC. Its protein is CASSWPGGPNEQYF.

The chain carries TRBV9 and TRBJ2-7, with a possible D match to TRBD1 (6 bases). Looked up from germline, CDR1 is SGDLS and CDR2 is YYNGEE. There are 14 residues in the CDR3. Trimming shortened V by 2 bases and J by 0 bases, and 9 bases separated the two germline ends. In DNA form, the CDR3 reads TGTGCCAGCAGCGTGCGACAGGACTCCTACGAGCAGTACTTC. Translating gives CASSVRQDSYEQYF. Together with reference TRBV9 and TRBJ2-7, the CDR3 gives the full variable domain: DSGVTQTPKHLITATGQRVTLRCSPRSGDLSVYWYQQSLDQGLQFLIQYYNGEERAKGNILERFSAQQFPDLHSELNLSSLELGDSALYFCASSVRQDSYEQYFGPGTRLTVT.

The rearrangement links TRBV6-2 or TRBV6-3 to TRBJ1-1; perhaps TRBD1 as D (5 bases). CDR3 length: 15 residues. Germline V gene data show CDR1 as MNHEY and CDR2 as SVGEGT. V was trimmed by 2 bases and J by 2 bases, leaving 12 bases between them. CDR3 sequence reads: CASSYPDRYNTEAFF. CDR3 coding DNA: TGTGCCAGCAGTTACCCCGACAGATACAACACTGAAGCTTTCTTT.

The rearrangement joins TRBV27 to TRBJ2-1, with 12 bases matching TRBD2. The CDR3 totals 20 residues. V gave up 4 bases and J gave up 1 base; unmatched junction bases: 14. In germline, CDR1 is MNHEY, CDR2 SMNVEV (reference sequence). The chain's CDR3 is CASSSFGLAGGPSSYNEQFF. CDR3 bases: TGTGCCAGCAGTTCCTTCGGGCTAGCGGGAGGGCCGAGTTCCTACAATGAGCAGTTCTTC.

The chain joins TRBV2 to TRBJ2-7; a weak D match, TRBD1 (7 bases). This CDR3 has 13 residues. V shed 4 bases and J shed 4 bases, with 11 bases lying between them. CDR1 SNHLY and CDR2 FYNNEI come from the germline V gene. CDR3 DNA sequence: TGTGCCAGCAGTGTCCAGGGGGGATACGAGCAGTACTTC. Translating it yields CASSVQGGYEQYF.

V is TRBV24-1 and J is TRBJ2-1; 7 bases map to TRBD1. The CDR3 is 14 amino acids. Germline values: CDR1 KGHDR, CDR2 SFDVKD. Trimming took 6 bases from V and 7 from J; bases not matched to a gene: 8. The CDR3 loop reads CATSRTGDWNEQFF. The CDR3 coding sequence is TGTGCCACCAGTCGGACAGGAGACTGGAATGAGCAGTTCTTC.

The rearrangement links TRBV28 to TRBJ2-7, with 7 nucleotides matching TRBD2. V shed 7 bases, J shed 3 bases, and the junction held 3 bases outside the gene matches. The CDR3 consists of 12 residues. Germline CDR1 is MDHEN and CDR2 is SYDVKM. CDR3: CASTRGIYEQYF. The CDR3, as DNA: TGTGCCAGCACGCGGGGGATCTACGAGCAGTACTTC.